Listed here are 14 T cell receptor beta chains from one sample, sequenced in a study of blood T cell repertoires in COVID-19. This table comes from immunoSEQ multiplex PCR, and its TCRdb copy is limited to in-frame clones, with some not included. Here the sample spans about 150,000 clones, approximately 81% being singletons. Input material: peripheral blood. These receptor sequences come from a woman aged 55-69 years with active or convalescent COVID-19.

In its sample, this clone was seen a few times. The rearrangement joins TRBV6-2 or TRBV6-3 to TRBJ2-1, with TRBD2 identical over 14 bases. The CDR3 is 21 residues long. Losses at the gene ends were 5 bases for V and 5 bases for J; bases not matched to a gene: 20. CDR1 is MNHEY and CDR2 is SVGEGT in the germline V gene. CDR3 amino acids: CASSKTSGRAFFRGPNNEQFF. The CDR3 DNA follows: TGTGCCAGCAGTAAGACTAGCGGGAGGGCCTTTTTTCGTGGCCCGAACAATGAGCAGTTCTTC.

The chain is built from TRBV6-5 and TRBJ2-7; tentative D call: TRBD2 (6 bases). This CDR3 spans 14 amino acids. V was pared by 5 bases and J by 0 bases, with 11 bases between. CDR1 is MNHEY, CDR2 SVGAGI, per germline. In DNA, the CDR3 is TGTGCCAGCAGTATCTCGGGGGTCTCCTACGAGCAGTACGTC. Translation gives CASSISGVSYEQYV.

The chain uses TRBV2 and TRBJ2-7; D is ambiguous. CDR1 SNHLY and CDR2 FYNNEI come from the germline V gene. V was shortened by 6 bases and J by 0 bases, with 6 bases between the two germline ends. The CDR3 runs 12 residues. This chain's CDR3 is CASSLSSYEQYF. CDR3 DNA sequence: TGTGCCAGCAGCCTAAGCTCCTACGAGCAGTACTTC.

The chain is built from TRBV30 and TRBJ1-5; D gene uncertain. Germline V lookup: CDR1 GTSNPN, CDR2 SVGIG (reference sequence). The length of the CDR3 is 13 residues. Between the trimmed V and J ends, which lost 5 bases and 4 bases, there was a span of 12 bases. CDR3 in amino acids: CAWDRRGNQPQHF. The CDR3 DNA reads TGTGCCTGGGACCGACGGGGTAATCAGCCCCAGCATTTT.

V and J are TRBV19 and TRBJ2-5; TRBD2 might be the D (6 bases). CDR1 and CDR2 (germline): LNHDA, SQIVND (reference sequence). This CDR3 has 13 residues. V lost 11 bases and J lost 6, with 19 bases in between. The CDR3 loop is CAGPTSPEKTQYF. CDR3 nucleotides: TGTGCCGGGCCTACTAGCCCCGAAAAGACCCAGTACTTC. Combining the CDR3 with reference TRBV19 and TRBJ2-5 gives the whole variable domain DGGITQSPKYLFRKEGQNVTLSCEQNLNHDAMYWYRQDPGQGLRLIYYSQIVNDFQKGDIAEGYSVSREKKESFPLTVTSAQKNPTAFYLCAGPTSPEKTQYFGPGTRLLVL.

This clone was counted only a few times. The rearrangement links TRBV2 to TRBJ1-6; 10 bases fit TRBD1. This CDR3 spans 15 amino acids. CDR1 SNHLY and CDR2 FYNNEI come from the germline V gene. With 5 bases clipped from V and 7 bases from J, the junction kept 5 bases outside the gene matches. This chain's CDR3 is CASSFPDRGNSPLHF. CDR3 DNA sequence: TGTGCCAGCAGTTTCCCGGACAGGGGGAATTCACCCCTCCACTTT.

This chain links TRBV27 with TRBJ1-1; 7 bases match TRBD1. The J segment lost 1 base and the V segment lost 5 bases, leaving 4 bases of the junction unmatched. The V gene's germline CDR1 is MNHEY and CDR2 SMNVEV (reference sequence). This CDR3 region has 14 residues. The CDR3 region is CASSRGQTNTEAFF. The CDR3, as DNA: TGTGCCAGCAGTCGGGGACAGACGAACACTGAAGCTTTCTTT.

This clone was seen just once. The chain joins TRBV5-6 to TRBJ2-1; the match to TRBD1 covers 7 bases. The CDR3 length is 15 residues. The germline V gene encodes CDR1 SGHDT and CDR2 YYEEEE. The V gene end was trimmed by 2 bases and the J gene end by 8 bases; junction bases not matched to a gene: 10. The CDR3 loop is CASSLRPGGRYEQFF. CDR3 sequence (DNA): TGTGCCAGCAGCTTAAGGCCAGGGGGAAGGTATGAGCAGTTCTTC.

This clone was observed a single time. The chain is built from TRBV29-1 and TRBJ1-3, with D possibly being TRBD1 (6 bases). Germline values: CDR1 SQVTM, CDR2 ANQGSEA. Trimming removed 4 bases from V and 0 bases from J, with 10 bases in between. The CDR3 loop spans 14 amino acids. The DNA of the CDR3 is TGCAGCGTTGGGGGGGGCGGCTCTGGAAACACCATATATTTT. It translates to CSVGGGGSGNTIYF.

CDR3 in amino acids: CASSPDRLNMNTEAFF. The CDR3 coding sequence is TGTGCCAGCAGCCCGGACAGACTTAACATGAACACTGAAGCTTTCTTT. The chain combines TRBV7-9 with TRBJ1-1; a weak D match, TRBD1 (6 bases). The ends were cut back, 5 bases at V and 0 bases at J, with 16 bases in the middle. This CDR3 has 16 amino acids. CDR1 is SEHNR, CDR2 FQNEAQ, per germline (reference sequence).

The J gene is TRBJ1-2, the V gene TRBV15; TRBD1 matches at 7 bases. V was pared by 3 bases and J by 0 bases, with 13 bases of the junction left unmatched. The CDR3 covers 18 residues. The germline CDR1 and CDR2 sequences are LNHNV and YYDKDF (reference sequence). DNA for the CDR3: TGTGCCACCAGCAGGGCCGGACAGGTTGGGGTAGCTAACTATGGCTACACCTTC. Its translation is CATSRAGQVGVANYGYTF.

This clone appeared a single time. A read error may produce the germline difference seen at one junction end. The genes are TRBV28 and TRBJ1-2; 7 nucleotides align to TRBD1. The CDR3 length is 16 residues. Germline CDR1 is MDHEN and CDR2 is SYDVKM. CDR3 protein: CASTGAGEPRGYGYTF. Written as DNA, the CDR3 is TGTGCTAGCACAGGGGCAGGAGAGCCCCGGGGCTATGGCTACACCTTC.

The rearrangement links TRBV30 to TRBJ1-2; D is perhaps TRBD1 (6 bases). V was clipped by 2 bases and J by 11 bases, with 12 bases between them. Per the germline V gene, CDR1 is GTSNPN and CDR2 is SVGIG (reference sequence). The CDR3 runs to 11 residues. CDR3 amino acids: CAWSRGAGYTF. The DNA for the CDR3 is TGTGCCTGGAGTCGGGGGGCGGGGTACACCTTC.

The genes are TRBV6-5 and TRBJ2-7; the D is unclear. This CDR3 spans 14 amino acids. CDR1 and CDR2 from the germline V gene are MNHEY and SVGAGI. V lost 10 bases and J lost 0, with 16 bases in between. Written as DNA, the CDR3 is TGTGCCACCGGTATGACACAAGGCTCCTACGAGCAGTACGTC. Translated: CATGMTQGSYEQYV.